These T cell receptor beta chains were read from a single sample in a study of cytomegalovirus exposure and HLA in healthy donors. TCRdb's copy holds only in-frame clones and misses some; the assay was immunoSEQ multiplex PCR. The table has tens of thousands of clones, around three quarters seen once; the top ten hold approximately 7.8%. The material sequenced was PBMCs. These receptors originate from a man aged 60-69 years in good health and CMV-seropositive. The CDR3 runs from the conserved cysteine through the conserved F or W. Each record gives: clone size, V gene, CDR3 length, D gene, J gene, CDR3 protein, CDR3 DNA. D genes are given only for firm matches. Rows may omit the clone size; those that give it use once, few, many or a size class.

clone_size: few
v_call: TRBV27
cdr3_length: 12
d_call: TRBD1
j_call: TRBJ1-6
cdr3_aa: CASNTGVGPLHF
cdr3_nt: TGTGCCAGCAATACAGGGGTGGGGCCCCTCCACTTT

clone_size: -
v_call: TRBV6-4
cdr3_length: 12
d_call: TRBD1
j_call: TRBJ1-2
cdr3_aa: CASKGQGAGYTF
cdr3_nt: TGTGCCAGCAAGGGACAGGGGGCTGGCTACACCTTC

clone_size: -
v_call: TRBV27
cdr3_length: 11
d_call: -
j_call: TRBJ2-7
cdr3_aa: CASLGGDEQYF
cdr3_nt: TGTGCCAGCCTAGGGGGGGACGAGCAGTACTTC

clone_size: -
v_call: TRBV5-1
cdr3_length: 15
d_call: TRBD1
j_call: TRBJ2-5
cdr3_aa: CASSLQGGKQETQYF
cdr3_nt: TGCGCCAGCAGCTTACAGGGGGGAAAACAAGAGACCCAGTACTTC

clone_size: -
v_call: TRBV13
cdr3_length: 18
d_call: TRBD2
j_call: TRBJ2-7
cdr3_aa: CASSLAAWAGGSSYEQYF
cdr3_nt: TGTGCCAGCAGCTTAGCGGCGTGGGCGGGAGGTAGCTCCTACGAGCAGTACTTC

clone_size: -
v_call: TRBV5-4
cdr3_length: 17
d_call: TRBD2
j_call: TRBJ2-3
cdr3_aa: CASSPYGLAGGADTQYF
cdr3_nt: TGTGCCAGCAGCCCCTATGGACTAGCGGGAGGGGCAGATACGCAGTATTTT

clone_size: -
v_call: TRBV6-1
cdr3_length: 16
d_call: TRBD1
j_call: TRBJ1-5
cdr3_aa: CASSEARRTGNQPQHF
cdr3_nt: TGTGCCAGCAGTGAAGCGCGTCGGACAGGGAATCAGCCCCAGCATTTT

clone_size: -
v_call: TRBV7-7
cdr3_length: 15
d_call: TRBD1
j_call: TRBJ1-3
cdr3_aa: CASSPGQGPGNTIYF
cdr3_nt: TGTGCTAGCAGCCCGGGACAGGGGCCTGGAAACACCATATATTTT

clone_size: -
v_call: TRBV29-1
cdr3_length: 15
d_call: TRBD1
j_call: TRBJ1-2
cdr3_aa: CSVEDNGGQFYGYTF
cdr3_nt: TGCAGCGTTGAAGATAATGGGGGACAGTTCTATGGCTACACCTTC

clone_size: once
v_call: TRBV2
cdr3_length: 12
d_call: -
j_call: TRBJ1-2
cdr3_aa: CASSDNPYGYTF
cdr3_nt: TGTGCCAGCAGCGACAACCCCTATGGCTACACCTTC

clone_size: -
v_call: TRBV7-7
cdr3_length: 12
d_call: -
j_call: TRBJ2-1
cdr3_aa: CASGPTRHEQFF
cdr3_nt: TGTGCTAGCGGTCCGACTAGGCATGAGCAGTTCTTC

clone_size: few
v_call: TRBV4-2
cdr3_length: 15
d_call: -
j_call: TRBJ1-5
cdr3_aa: CASSQDGQFNQPQHF
cdr3_nt: TGTGCCAGCAGCCAAGACGGACAGTTCAATCAGCCCCAGCATTTT

clone_size: -
v_call: TRBV7-6
cdr3_length: 16
d_call: -
j_call: TRBJ2-1
cdr3_aa: CASSLNGGNSYNEQFF
cdr3_nt: TGTGCCAGCAGCTTAAATGGCGGTAACTCCTACAATGAGCAGTTCTTC

clone_size: once
v_call: TRBV5-6
cdr3_length: 14
d_call: -
j_call: TRBJ1-2
cdr3_aa: CASSSAGVAYGYTF
cdr3_nt: TGTGCCAGCAGCTCGGCCGGGGTTGCCTATGGCTACACCTTC

clone_size: -
v_call: TRBV13
cdr3_length: 13
d_call: -
j_call: TRBJ2-3
cdr3_aa: CASSPTRTDTQYF
cdr3_nt: TGTGCCAGCAGCCCCACCCGGACAGATACGCAGTATTTT